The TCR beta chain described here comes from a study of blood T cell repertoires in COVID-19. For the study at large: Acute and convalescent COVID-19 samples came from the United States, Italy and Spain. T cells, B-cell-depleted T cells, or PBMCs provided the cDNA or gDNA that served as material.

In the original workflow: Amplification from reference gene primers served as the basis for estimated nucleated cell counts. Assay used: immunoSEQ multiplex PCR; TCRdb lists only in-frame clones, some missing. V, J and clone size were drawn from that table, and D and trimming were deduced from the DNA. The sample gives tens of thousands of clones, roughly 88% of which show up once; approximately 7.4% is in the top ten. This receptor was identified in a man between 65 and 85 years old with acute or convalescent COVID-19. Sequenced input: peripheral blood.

CDR3 DNA: TGTGCCAGCAGCTGGCTACAGGGGGCCTCCACTGAAGCTTTCTTT. Protein product: CASSWLQGASTEAFF. This sequence joins TRBV11-2 and TRBJ1-1, with TRBD1 matching 9 bases. The CDR3 has 15 residues. The V and J ends lost 4 bases and 4 bases, in that order; junction bases with no gene match: 7. Germline-derived CDR1 and CDR2 are SGHAT and FQNNGV.